Below are 4 T cell receptor beta chains sequenced from a single sample in a study of blood T cell repertoires in COVID-19. TCRdb keeps only in-frame clones here, not all; method: immunoSEQ multiplex PCR. The profile shows some 170,000 clones, roughly 87% of them singletons. The sample taken for sequencing was peripheral blood. The source of these receptors is a woman between 45 and 60 years old with acute or convalescent COVID-19.

The chain is built from TRBV19 and TRBJ1-2; maybe TRBD1 (5 bases). CDR1 and CDR2 from the germline V gene are LNHDA and SQIVND (reference sequence). Trimming left V 10 bases short and J 2 bases short, with 17 bases between. The CDR3 spans 14 residues. CDR3 amino acids: CATAGPQSNYGYTF. CDR3 sequence (DNA): TGTGCCACCGCGGGACCCCAATCCAACTATGGCTACACCTTC.

The rearrangement uses TRBV25-1 and TRBJ1-2; TRBD1 matches 7 bases. The V gene end was trimmed by 7 bases and the J gene end by 8 bases; junction bases not matched to a gene: 4. The length of the CDR3 is 11 residues. From germline, CDR1 is MGHDK and CDR2 SYGVNS. CDR3 DNA sequence: TGTGCCAGCACAGGGGGGACGGGCTACACCTTC. Amino acids: CASTGGTGYTF.

This chain connects TRBV30 to TRBJ1-5; D is possibly TRBD1 (5 bases). V was trimmed by 0 bases and J by 7 bases, leaving 16 bases between them. In germline, CDR1 is GTSNPN, CDR2 SVGIG (reference sequence). The length of the CDR3 is 15 residues. CDR3 sequence reads: CAWSVGGGAWQPQHF. DNA for the CDR3: TGTGCCTGGAGTGTGGGTGGTGGGGCTTGGCAGCCCCAGCATTTT.

This rearrangement joins TRBV4-2 to TRBJ2-1; tentatively, D is TRBD2 (5 bases). The CDR3 sequence is 14 residues long. The germline V gene has CDR1 LGHNA and CDR2 YNFKEQ. Trimming took 0 bases from V and 12 from J, leaving 15 bases between them. CDR3 loop: CASSQDQGLLGQFF. In DNA, the CDR3 is TGTGCCAGCAGCCAAGATCAAGGACTTCTAGGGCAGTTCTTC.